The table lists the clone carrying this T cell receptor (beta chain) with many counts. Antigen specificity is unknown. Amplification of TCR beta CDR3 regions used RNA as the template. HTBI primers were employed in a first-round RT-PCR of the TCR CDR3. Each CDR3 protein is one row after TCRdb ran MiXCR on the multiplex PCR reads. The sample shows 350,000 to 450,000 distinct CDR3 sequences, around an eighth of them seen only once. Patients with uncontrolled infections, other autoimmune diseases, pregnancy or lactation were excluded. Diagnostic decisions used clinical symptoms, serum thyroxine and TRAb, thyroid ultrasound and orbital computed tomography. The data were taken from a study of T cells in Graves' hyperthyroidism and ophthalmopathy. Study results and caveats: The model identified upcoming ophthalmopathy a median around 6 months ahead of onset. A model of 13 V-J pairs discriminated ophthalmopathy from stable hyperthyroidism.

Sequences were obtained from blood. The receptor was isolated from a man aged 45 to 65 with Graves' ophthalmopathy.

The CDR3 nucleotides are TGCAGTGCTAGAACCCGGGACAGGGTAAAGTACGAGCAGTACTTC. Translated, it gives CSARTRDRVKYEQYF. The chain has TRBV20-1 and TRBJ2-7; TRBD1 agrees at 9 bases. V gave up 2 bases and J gave up 4 bases; unmatched junction bases: 9. Per the germline V gene, CDR1 is DFQATT and CDR2 is SNEGSKA (reference sequence). CDR3 length: 15 amino acids.